This T cell receptor (beta chain) was captured in a study of shared clonotypes between healthy human individuals. Healthy and HIV-negative, the adult donors had no recent acute infections or vaccinations. Naive CD4+ cells were CD45RA-selected; the remaining cells were memory. The V gene lost 8 bases and the J gene lost 5 bases, with 12 bases spanning the gap. The V gene's germline CDR1 is SNHLY and CDR2 FYNNEI. The CDR3 is 13 residues long. TCRdb keeps only in-frame clones here, not all; method: immunoSEQ multiplex PCR. The profile shows about 1.1 million clones, around 77% of them singletons. To note about this clone: Other DNA sequences within the sample encode an identical CDR3.

The sequencing sample was made of memory CD4+ T cells from PBMCs. The sample's subset: CD45RA-negative fraction. This TCR came from a man younger than 35 in good health. Some clones in this sample may be carry-over from other donors' samples. This chain uses TRBV2 with TRBJ1-4; D call uncertain. The chain's CDR3 is CASSGRRNEKLFF. Written as DNA, the CDR3 is TGTGCCAGCTCTGGTCGAAGGAATGAAAAACTGTTTTTT.